The 27 T cell receptor beta chains below were found in one sample sequenced in a study of blood T cell repertoires in COVID-19. Clones were sequenced by immunoSEQ multiplex PCR, and TCRdb holds only the in-frame ones, with some missing. The table lists some 68,000 clones, around 83% of them singletons. Sequencing was performed on peripheral blood. Receptors originate from a man between 65 and 80 years old with acute or convalescent COVID-19.

The rearrangement uses TRBV5-1 and TRBJ2-3, with a possible D match to TRBD2 (5 bases). Germline loops: CDR1 SGHRS, CDR2 YFSETQ. With 0 bases removed from V and 3 bases from J, the gap between germline ends came to 11 bases. There are 15 residues in the CDR3. The DNA for the CDR3 is TGCGCCAGCAGCTTGGGTGTCCGGGGAACAGATACGCAGTATTTT. It yields the protein CASSLGVRGTDTQYF.

The CDR3 bases are TGTGCCAGTACCCCCCTTCAGGGGGCGGGGGAGCAGTTCTTC. It encodes CASTPLQGAGEQFF. This chain joins TRBV19 and TRBJ2-1, with TRBD1 identical over 8 bases. The V and J ends lost 7 bases and 10 bases, in that order; junction bases with no gene match: 12. In germline, CDR1 is LNHDA, CDR2 SQIVND (reference sequence). This CDR3 is built from 14 residues.

This clone has just one count. The chain links TRBV9 to TRBJ2-1; 8 nucleotides align to TRBD2. CDR1 and CDR2 (germline): SGDLS, YYNGEE. The CDR3 sequence is 18 residues long. The ends lost 4 bases at V and 6 bases at J; junction bases unmatched: 18. CDR3 DNA: TGTGCCAGCAGCCCACGATCCCTAAGCGGGGGAACTCGCAATGAGCAGTTCTTC. Amino acid sequence: CASSPRSLSGGTRNEQFF.

V usage is TRBV2 and J usage is TRBJ1-5, with D tentatively TRBD1 (5 bases). This CDR3 is 15 amino acids long. Germline loops: CDR1 SNHLY, CDR2 FYNNEI. The germline V and J ends were trimmed by 1 base and 9 bases, with 16 bases remaining between them. The CDR3 here is CASSEEVRAGRPQHF. DNA of the CDR3: TGTGCCAGCAGTGAAGAGGTCAGGGCCGGGCGGCCCCAGCATTTT.

The V gene is TRBV12-5, the J gene TRBJ2-7; 11 bases match TRBD2. Germline CDR1 is LGHNT and CDR2 is FRNRAP. The CDR3 consists of 17 residues. The V and J ends lost 2 bases and 3 bases, in that order; junction bases with no gene match: 9. The chain's CDR3 is CASGLSPGGTSGYEQYF. Written as DNA, the CDR3 is TGTGCTAGTGGTTTGTCCCCGGGGGGGACTAGCGGCTACGAGCAGTACTTC.

The rearrangement uses TRBV7-9 and TRBJ2-2; a weak D match, TRBD2 (5 bases). Trimming removed 2 bases at V and 2 bases at J, with 9 bases between. Per the germline V gene, CDR1 is SEHNR and CDR2 is FQNEAQ (reference sequence). The CDR3 covers 15 residues. The CDR3 loop is CASSLRGQNTGELFF. The CDR3 DNA is TGTGCCAGCAGCTTACGAGGGCAAAACACCGGGGAGCTGTTTTTT.

The rearrangement links TRBV30 to TRBJ2-7; TRBD2 matches 9 bases. V was pared by 2 bases and J by 4 bases, with 9 bases of the junction left unmatched. The germline V gene has CDR1 GTSNPN and CDR2 SVGIG (reference sequence). CDR3 size: 15 residues. CDR3 amino acids: CAWSLWETSGYEQYF. In DNA form, the CDR3 reads TGTGCCTGGAGTTTATGGGAGACTAGCGGATACGAGCAGTACTTC. The full variable domain, rest sourced from reference TRBV30 and TRBJ2-7, is SQTIHQWPATLVQPVGSPLSLECTVEGTSNPNLYWYRQAAGRGLQLLFYSVGIGQISSEVPQNLSASRPQDRQFILSSKKLLLSDSGFYLCAWSLWETSGYEQYFGPGTRLTVT.

This clone was seen just once. This chain joins TRBV5-1 and TRBJ1-4, with TRBD1 identical over 8 bases. V dropped 1 base and J dropped 0; count of bases not matched to a gene: 8. The CDR3 covers 18 residues. Germline CDR1 SGHRS, CDR2 YFSETQ. The CDR3: CASSLSGQGAATNEKLFF. The CDR3 region has the DNA TGCGCCAGCAGCTTGTCTGGACAGGGAGCGGCAACTAATGAAAAACTGTTTTTT.

The chain carries TRBV7-9 and TRBJ2-2; 7 bases are a match to TRBD2. CDR1 SEHNR and CDR2 FQNEAQ come from the germline V gene (reference sequence). This CDR3 is built from 16 residues. V dropped 5 bases and J dropped 5; count of bases not matched to a gene: 11. CDR3 in amino acids: CASSLPSGEETGELFF. Written as DNA, the CDR3 is TGTGCCAGCAGCCTCCCAAGCGGGGAGGAGACCGGGGAGCTGTTTTTT.

This rearrangement joins TRBV7-3 to TRBJ1-1, with 11 bases that match TRBD1. V gave up 4 bases and J gave up 5 bases; unmatched junction bases: 3. The CDR3 is made up of 14 amino acids. Germline V gene sequence: CDR1 SGHTA, CDR2 FQGTGA. The CDR3 sequence: CASSSGTGGTEAFF. In DNA, the CDR3 is TGTGCCAGCAGCTCAGGGACAGGGGGTACTGAAGCTTTCTTT. The whole variable domain, remainder taken from reference TRBV7-3 and TRBJ1-1, is GAGVSQTPSNKVTEKGKYVELRCDPISGHTALYWYRQSLGQGPEFLIYFQGTGAADDSGLPNDRFFAVRPEGSVSTLKIQRTERGDSAVYLCASSSGTGGTEAFFGQGTRLTVV.

For the CDR3, the DNA is TGTGCCACCAGTGGCACTAGCGGGAGTATAAATGAGCAGTTCTTC. This gives the protein CATSGTSGSINEQFF. The gene calls are TRBV24-1 and TRBJ2-1, with 11 bases identical to TRBD2. The CDR3 extends over 15 amino acids. CDR1 and CDR2 from the germline V gene are KGHDR and SFDVKD. With 5 bases clipped from V and 7 bases from J, the junction kept 6 bases outside the gene matches.

This clone was counted a few times. The chain uses TRBV6-6 and TRBJ1-1, with unresolved D. Germline CDR1 reads MNHNY; CDR2 reads SVGAGI (reference sequence). The germline V and J ends were trimmed by 2 bases and 0 bases, with 13 bases remaining between them. CDR3 length: 16 amino acids. The CDR3 nucleotides read TGTGCCAGCAGTTACACCCGAAATAGCATGAACACTGAAGCTTTCTTT. Its protein product is CASSYTRNSMNTEAFF.

This sequence joins TRBV4-3 and TRBJ1-6; tentative D call: TRBD1 (5 bases). V gave up 7 bases and J gave up 3 bases, with 13 bases separating them. The CDR3 runs to 15 residues. The germline V gene encodes CDR1 LGHNA and CDR2 YSLEER. CDR3 amino acids: CASKEGRLYNSPLHF. In DNA form, the CDR3 reads TGCGCCAGCAAGGAGGGGCGCCTCTATAATTCACCCCTCCACTTT.

CDR3 DNA: TGCGCCAGCAGCTTGGCCACCGCGAACCAAGAGACCCAGTACTTC. This sequence encodes CASSLATANQETQYF. The gene calls are TRBV5-1 and TRBJ2-5; D is unresolved. Germline CDR1 and CDR2: SGHRS and YFSETQ. The V end was cut by 0 bases, the J end by 0 bases, with 9 bases between. CDR3 length: 15 residues.

This chain connects TRBV6-5 to TRBJ1-4, with 7 bases fitting TRBD1. The CDR3 has 15 amino acids. Germline V gene lookup returns CDR1 MNHEY and CDR2 SVGAGI. Unmatched junction bases numbered 4, after V lost 6 bases and J lost 0 bases. The DNA for the CDR3 is TGTGCCAGCAGCCCAGGGACAGCAACTAATGAAAAACTGTTTTTT. Amino acids: CASSPGTATNEKLFF.

The chain has TRBV3-1 (or the pseudogene TRBV3-2) and TRBJ2-5; no clear D gene. Germline lookup yields CDR1 LGHDT and CDR2 YNNKEL (reference sequence). This CDR3 has 13 amino acids. V gave up 4 bases and J gave up 2 bases, with 8 bases separating them. CDR3 sequence: CASSLPSQETQYF. As DNA, the CDR3 is TGTGCCAGCAGCCTCCCGAGTCAAGAGACCCAGTACTTC.

The CDR3 protein is CASSGGISSYNEQFF. CDR3 DNA sequence: TGTGCCAGCAGCGGAGGAATCAGCTCCTACAATGAGCAGTTCTTC. The V call is TRBV3-1 (or the pseudogene TRBV3-2), the J call TRBJ2-1; TRBD2 might be the D (5 bases). Trimming took off 5 bases at V and 0 bases at J, with 11 bases between the two ends. The CDR3 length is 15 residues. The germline gives CDR1 LGHDT, CDR2 YNNKEL (reference sequence).

The chain has TRBV30 and TRBJ2-7; D gene unclear. Germline V gene sequence: CDR1 GTSNPN, CDR2 SVGIG (reference sequence). V was cut by 1 base and J by 1 base, with 20 bases left in between. This CDR3 comprises 17 residues. The CDR3 is CAWSEIVGPEVSYEQYF. In nucleotides, the CDR3 is TGTGCCTGGAGTGAAATAGTTGGGCCAGAAGTATCCTACGAGCAGTACTTC.

The chain couples TRBV20-1 to TRBJ1-2; D gene unclear. The CDR3 has 14 amino acids. In germline, CDR1 is DFQATT, CDR2 SNEGSKA (reference sequence). V lost 3 bases to trimming and J lost 4 bases, with 15 bases between them. CDR3 amino acids: CSASEGETPYGYTF. DNA of the CDR3: TGCAGTGCTAGTGAGGGAGAGACACCCTATGGCTACACCTTC.

The V and J genes are TRBV7-9 and TRBJ1-1, with a weak D call TRBD1 (6 bases). The ends were cut back, 9 bases at V and 5 bases at J, with 13 bases in the middle. CDR3 length: 12 amino acids. Germline CDR1 reads SEHNR; CDR2 reads FQNEAQ (reference sequence). The CDR3 loop reads CASREGETEAFF. The DNA for the CDR3 is TGTGCCAGTAGAGAGGGGGAAACTGAAGCTTTCTTT.

The chain employs TRBV18 and TRBJ1-1; 9 nucleotides align to TRBD1. This CDR3 has 16 residues. Germline lookup yields CDR1 KGHSH and CDR2 LQKENI. Trimming cost V 3 bases and J 1 base; bases outside gene matches: 6. The CDR3 sequence: CASSPGQGARNTEAFF. Here the CDR3 DNA reads TGTGCCAGCTCACCGGGACAGGGCGCTCGGAACACTGAAGCTTTCTTT.

The gene calls are TRBV21-1 and TRBJ2-5; the table's D call, TRBD1, has no DNA check behind it. TRBV21-1 is termed a pseudogene. The CDR3 runs 15 residues. The CDR3 is CASSKRHRERETQYF. Here the CDR3 DNA reads TGTGCCAGCAGCAAACGGCACAGGGAAAGGGAGACCCAGTACTTC.

This clone was seen more than once but under ten times. The V and J genes are TRBV19 and TRBJ1-1; D may be TRBD1 (6 bases). Germline CDR1 reads LNHDA; CDR2 reads SQIVND (reference sequence). Deletions cut 5 bases from V and 0 bases from J, with 13 bases between. The CDR3 contains 15 residues. CDR3 nucleotide sequence: TGTGCCAGTAGTGGGGACAACTACTTGAACACTGAAGCTTTCTTT. This sequence encodes CASSGDNYLNTEAFF. The variable domain in full, with the rest retrieved from reference TRBV19 and TRBJ1-1, is DGGITQSPKYLFRKEGQNVTLSCEQNLNHDAMYWYRQDPGQGLRLIYYSQIVNDFQKGDIAEGYSVSREKKESFPLTVTSAQKNPTAFYLCASSGDNYLNTEAFFGQGTRLTVV.

V and J are TRBV7-2 and TRBJ2-5; 8 bases line up with TRBD1. Germline V gene sequence: CDR1 SGHTA, CDR2 FQGNSA. The CDR3 sequence is 16 residues long. The V gene end was trimmed by 1 base and the J gene end by 1 base; junction bases not matched to a gene: 5. The chain's CDR3 is CASSLELQGAQETQYF. CDR3 sequence (DNA): TGTGCCAGCAGCTTAGAGCTCCAGGGGGCCCAAGAGACCCAGTACTTC.

V and J are TRBV4-1 and TRBJ1-4, with D uncertain. V was trimmed by 0 bases and J by 4 bases, leaving 9 bases between them. CDR3 size: 15 residues. Germline V CDR1 and CDR2: MGHRA, YSYEKL. The CDR3 nucleotides are TGCGCCAGCAGCCAAGATGAGAACAGTAATGAAAAACTGTTTTTT. Its protein is CASSQDENSNEKLFF.

This chain connects TRBV19 to TRBJ2-7, with 8 positions matching TRBD1. Germline CDR1 LNHDA, CDR2 SQIVND (reference sequence). V dropped 6 bases and J dropped 5; count of bases not matched to a gene: 6. The length of the CDR3 is 13 residues. DNA for the CDR3: TGTGCCAGTAGGCGACAGGGGTCCGACGAGCAGTACTTC. It translates to CASRRQGSDEQYF.

The chain carries TRBV7-6 and TRBJ2-5, with 7 bases that match TRBD2. This CDR3 is 15 amino acids long. The germline V gene encodes CDR1 SGHVS and CDR2 FNYEAQ. The ends lost 1 base at V and 7 bases at J; junction bases unmatched: 9. The CDR3 DNA reads TGTGCCAGCAGCTTAGAAACTAGCGCTCTTGGGACCCAGTACTTC. Protein: CASSLETSALGTQYF.